The sequence of this T cell receptor beta chain was determined in a study of T cell responses to AZD1222 COVID-19 vaccine. Study-wide findings and caveats: White British ancestry dominated among donors, who included more females, and clonal diversity was possibly underestimated.

The length of the CDR3 is 14 residues. Germline CDR1 LNHDA, CDR2 SQIVND (reference sequence). V gave up 3 bases and J gave up 9 bases, with 12 bases separating them. The table lists this clone with a few counts. No antigen is known for it. Clones were sequenced by immunoSEQ multiplex PCR, and TCRdb holds only the in-frame ones, with some missing. This table has some 140,000 clones, 75% to 95% appearing once. The material sequenced was peripheral blood, taken 28 days after the second AZD1222 dose. J is TRBJ1-6 and V is TRBV19; D is possibly TRBD1 (6 bases). The source of this sequence is an adult who received the AZD1222 COVID-19 vaccine. The CDR3 region is CASSIKQGGSPLHF. The CDR3 DNA reads TGTGCCAGTAGTATCAAACAGGGAGGTTCACCCCTCCACTTT.